Listed below are T cell receptor beta chains from one sample, sequenced in a study of identical twins. In TCRdb, the 5' RACE reads were re-called with MiXCR into one record per CDR3 protein. The sample records more than 1.5 million distinct CDR3 sequences, 25% to 35% being singletons. Sequencing was done on a sample of cord blood. The receptors derive from a newborn girl in good health. Each CDR3 is given with its conserved first and last residue. Each record gives: V gene, D gene, J gene, clone size, CDR3 protein, CDR3 DNA. D genes are given only for firm matches. Clone size appears in some rows only: once, few, many, or a class for an expanded clone.

>TRBV2|NA|TRBJ1-2|NA
CASSGTGTAYGYTF
TGTGCCAGCAGTGGAACAGGGACGGCGTATGGCTACACCTTC
>TRBV29-1|TRBD2|TRBJ2-1|NA
CSAESRLATTYNEQFF
TGCAGCGCTGAATCTAGACTAGCGACGACCTACAATGAGCAGTTCTTC
>TRBV28|NA|TRBJ1-6|NA
CASSLRARNSPLHF
TGTGCCAGCAGCCTCAGGGCCCGCAATTCACCCCTCCACTTT
>TRBV7-2|NA|TRBJ2-5|NA
CASSQTRVQETQYF
TGTGCCAGCAGCCAGACACGGGTACAAGAGACCCAGTACTTC
>TRBV21-1|NA|TRBJ2-2|NA
CASSKGGGGNGELFF
TGTGCCAGCAGCAAAGGGGGGGGAGGTAACGGGGAGCTGTTTTTT
>TRBV10-3|TRBD2|TRBJ2-7|many
CAITSYWEGPYEQYF
TGTGCCATCACTTCCTATTGGGAGGGACCCTACGAGCAGTACTTC
>TRBV5-5|TRBD1|TRBJ1-5|NA
CASSLQGADQPQHF
TGTGCCAGCAGCTTGCAGGGGGCGGATCAGCCCCAGCATTTT
>TRBV2|NA|TRBJ2-4|few
CASTLRSGPTAKNIQYF
TGTGCCAGCACCCTAAGGTCAGGGCCCACGGCCAAAAACATTCAGTACTTC
>TRBV2|NA|TRBJ2-5|NA
CASATSETQYF
TGTGCCAGCGCAACTAGCGAGACCCAGTACTTC
>TRBV28|NA|TRBJ2-3|NA
CASSSPAVTDTQYF
TGTGCCAGCAGTTCTCCAGCAGTCACAGATACGCAGTATTTT
>TRBV20-1|NA|TRBJ2-2|NA
CSASDGVWTGELFF
TGCAGTGCTAGTGATGGAGTCTGGACCGGGGAGCTGTTTTTT
>TRBV4-2|NA|TRBJ2-3|NA
CASSQKPDTQYF
TGTGCCAGCAGCCAAAAACCAGATACGCAGTATTTT
>TRBV6-1|NA|TRBJ2-1|few
CASSYPTNGGVHEQFF
TGTGCCAGCAGTTACCCTACTAACGGGGGAGTCCATGAGCAGTTCTTC
>TRBV27|NA|TRBJ2-7|few
CASSLKGGYGYEQYF
TGTGCCAGCAGTTTAAAAGGGGGGTATGGGTACGAGCAGTACTTC
>TRBV7-9|NA|TRBJ2-7|few
CASSFASSIFYEQYF
TGTGCCAGCAGCTTCGCTAGCTCTATCTTCTACGAGCAGTACTTC
>TRBV12-3/TRBV12-4|NA|TRBJ2-7|NA
CASSFTDRSYEQYF
TGTGCCAGCAGTTTTACGGACAGATCCTACGAGCAGTACTTC
>TRBV7-8|TRBD1|TRBJ2-7|NA
CASSPGQVNYEQYF
TGTGCCAGCAGCCCGGGACAGGTAAACTACGAGCAGTACTTC
>TRBV10-3|NA|TRBJ1-2|few
CAISKTEKGYGYTF
TGTGCCATCAGTAAGACAGAAAAGGGCTATGGCTACACCTTC
>TRBV4-1|NA|TRBJ2-7|few
CASSQWPSSYEQYF
TGCGCCAGCAGCCAATGGCCTTCCTCCTACGAGCAGTACTTC
>TRBV7-2|NA|TRBJ2-1|NA
CSSSLSRGDNEQFF
TGTTCCAGCAGCTTAAGTCGCGGGGACAATGAGCAGTTCTTC
>TRBV20-1|NA|TRBJ2-6|few
CSARLGPANSGANVLTF
TGCAGTGCTAGATTAGGGCCAGCAAACTCTGGGGCCAACGTCCTGACTTTC
>TRBV20-1|NA|TRBJ2-5|NA
CSASRQHETQYF
TGCAGTGCTAGTAGGCAGCATGAGACCCAGTACTTC